These T cell receptor beta chains were read from a single sample in a study of T cells in narcolepsy. The protocol was immunoSEQ multiplex PCR, while the TCRdb copy is restricted to in-frame clones and leaves out a portion. This sample has about 40,000 clones, with around 88% found just once. The material sequenced was CD45RA- memory CD4+ T cells from PBMCs. The receptors were sampled from a human donor with narcolepsy. CDR3s include the opening cysteine and the closing phenylalanine or tryptophan. Fields, in order: D gene, clone size, V gene, J gene, CDR3 DNA, CDR3 protein. D genes are given only for firm matches. Size tells how often a clone was seen (once, few, many) or the class of an expanded clone, and some rows leave it out.

.	.	TRBV6-6	TRBJ1-1	TGTGCCAGCAGTTCCCTAGGGAACACTGAAGCTTTCTTT	CASSSLGNTEAFF
.	.	TRBV18	TRBJ1-1	TGTGCCAGCTCTCGATATACCGGGACCCCTGAAGCTTTCTTT	CASSRYTGTPEAFF
.	.	TRBV11-3	TRBJ1-4	TGTGCCAGCAGCCTAGGGACCGCGGCAGGGGAAAAACTGTTTTTT	CASSLGTAAGEKLFF
.	.	TRBV30	TRBJ2-7	TGTGCCCAAGGGCGGGCTGAAGGTCTCGAGCAGTACTTC	CAQGRAEGLEQYF
.	few	TRBV9	TRBJ2-5	TGTGCCAGCAGCGTAGGCTGGAAACAAGAGACCCAGTACTTC	CASSVGWKQETQYF
.	.	TRBV7-9	TRBJ2-7	TGTGCCAGCAGCCCAGGGGGGCCCCACTACGAGCAGTACTTC	CASSPGGPHYEQYF
TRBD2	.	TRBV5-6	TRBJ2-2	TGTGCCAGCACCCGGCGGCTAGCGGGAGGGCCAGGGACCGGGGAGCTGTTTTTT	CASTRRLAGGPGTGELFF
.	few	TRBV7-2	TRBJ1-4	TGTGCCAGCAGCAAGGGGTTTAATGAAAAACTGTTTTTT	CASSKGFNEKLFF
.	once	TRBV28	TRBJ1-5	TGTGCCAGCAGTACCGGGGGGGATAGCAATCAGCCCCAGCATTTT	CASSTGGDSNQPQHF
.	once	TRBV27	TRBJ1-1	TGTGCCGGCCCTCCGAAAGCTTTCTTT	CAGPPKAFF
TRBD1	.	TRBV6-1	TRBJ2-2	TGTGCCAGCAGAGGACAGGGCGAAACCGGGGAGCTGTTTTTT	CASRGQGETGELFF
.	.	TRBV30	TRBJ1-6	TGTGCCTGGAGTGTATTGGACGGAAATTCACCCCTCCACTTT	CAWSVLDGNSPLHF
TRBD2	.	TRBV10-1	TRBJ2-1	TGCGCCAGCAGCATAGCGGGAGCGCACAATGAGCAGTTCTTC	CASSIAGAHNEQFF
.	.	TRBV10-3	TRBJ2-3	TGTGCCATCAACCGACGTGGGACCGAAGATACGCAGTATTTT	CAINRRGTEDTQYF
.	.	TRBV11-3	TRBJ2-7	TGTGCCAGCAGCTACGGGGGGCAGGTCGCGACCTACGAGCAGTACTTC	CASSYGGQVATYEQYF
.	.	TRBV11-3	TRBJ1-1	TGTGCCAGCAGCCTAGGAGGGGTGAACACTGAAGCTTTCTTT	CASSLGGVNTEAFF
TRBD2	.	TRBV5-4	TRBJ2-5	TGTGCCAGCAGCCATAGCGGGGGCGACCAAGAGACCCAGTACTTC	CASSHSGGDQETQYF
.	.	TRBV30	TRBJ1-1	TGTGCCTGGAGACCGGGCGGCGGCACTGAAGCTTTCTTT	CAWRPGGGTEAFF
TRBD1	.	TRBV19	TRBJ2-6	TGTGCCAGTGGCGTGGCAGGGGGCTCTGGGGCCAACGTCCTGACTTTC	CASGVAGGSGANVLTF
TRBD2	.	TRBV4-3	TRBJ2-5	TGCGCCAGCAGCCAAGAAGCGGTAGCGGGGGAGCGGACCCAGTACTTC	CASSQEAVAGERTQYF
.	.	TRBV5-6	TRBJ1-5	TGTGCCAGCAGTCGTACGTATAGCAATCAGCCCCAGCATTTT	CASSRTYSNQPQHF
.	.	TRBV11-1	TRBJ1-1	TGTGCCAGCAGCTTAGGAGGGGGTCGAGCTTTCTTT	CASSLGGGRAFF
TRBD1	.	TRBV6-1	TRBJ2-1	TGTGCCAGCAGTGAACCCGGGACAGGGGGGATCAATGAGCAGTTCTTC	CASSEPGTGGINEQFF
.	once	TRBV7-9	TRBJ2-6	TGTGCCAGCAGCTTAGTGGCAGGGGCCGGGGCCAACGTCCTGACTTTC	CASSLVAGAGANVLTF
.	.	TRBV29-1	TRBJ1-1	TGCAGCGTTGGAGGGGTGACTGAAGCTTTCTTT	CSVGGVTEAFF
.	.	TRBV29-1	TRBJ1-1	TGCAGCGTTGTGCAGTCGAACACTGAAGCTTTCTTT	CSVVQSNTEAFF
.	few	TRBV6-6	TRBJ1-5	TGTGCCAGCAGCCAGGGACTTGCTCAGCCCCAGCATTTT	CASSQGLAQPQHF
.	.	TRBV6-1	TRBJ2-3	TGTGCCAGCAGTGGATCTCCTGCCACATTTATCACAGATACGCAGTATTTT	CASSGSPATFITDTQYF
.	.	TRBV7-8	TRBJ2-3	TGTGCCAGCAGAGAAAGGGGGGAGGGGATGGCCACAGATACGCAGTATTTT	CASRERGEGMATDTQYF
.	.	TRBV2	TRBJ2-1	TGTGCCAGGGAACAGGGCAATGAGCAGTTCTTC	CAREQGNEQFF
.	.	TRBV11-3	TRBJ1-1	TGTGCCAGCAGCGCCCTCACCGACACTGAAGCTTTCTTT	CASSALTDTEAFF
.	.	TRBV19	TRBJ1-3	TGTGCCAGTAGTATTAGCTTCCGCTCTGGAAACACCATATATTTT	CASSISFRSGNTIYF
.	.	TRBV29-1	TRBJ2-7	TGCAGCGTTGGCGAGACAACTCAAGGCGAGCAGTACTTC	CSVGETTQGEQYF
.	once	TRBV18	TRBJ2-1	TGTGCCAGCTCACCACGATCCGGGAGCGGTGAGCAGTTCTTC	CASSPRSGSGEQFF
TRBD2	.	TRBV7-9	TRBJ2-2	TGTGCCAGCAGCCCAAACTTAGCGGGGGTGAACACCGGGGAGCTGTTTTTT	CASSPNLAGVNTGELFF
.	.	TRBV7-6	TRBJ1-6	TGTGCCAGCAGCCGGGGAGGTTCACCCCTCCACTTT	CASSRGGSPLHF
TRBD2	.	TRBV7-9	TRBJ2-1	TGTGCCAGCAGCGGGACTAGCGGATACTACAATGAGCAGTTCTTC	CASSGTSGYYNEQFF
TRBD1	.	TRBV19	TRBJ1-5	TGTGCCAGTGGGACAGGGGGGAATCAGCCCCAGCATTTT	CASGTGGNQPQHF
TRBD1	.	TRBV27	TRBJ1-2	TGTGCCAGCAGTTTCACTTTACAGGGGACTGGCTACACCTTC	CASSFTLQGTGYTF
.	.	TRBV30	TRBJ1-1	TGTGCCTGGAGCCGCCTATCGCCCGGCACTGAAGCTTTCTTT	CAWSRLSPGTEAFF
TRBD2	.	TRBV5-1	TRBJ2-3	TGCGCCAGCAGCGCCAGCGGGAGGTGGGGAGATACGCAGTATTTT	CASSASGRWGDTQYF
TRBD2	.	TRBV5-1	TRBJ2-1	TGCGCCAGCTGTAGCGGGGGGGCCCTCAATGAGCAGTTCTTC	CASCSGGALNEQFF
.	.	TRBV25-1	TRBJ2-5	TGTGCCAGCAGTGAGGGACAAGAGACCCAGTACTTC	CASSEGQETQYF
.	.	TRBV19	TRBJ2-3	TGTGCCAGTAGTATAGTTGGAGGGGCAGATACGCAGTATTTT	CASSIVGGADTQYF
.	.	TRBV15	TRBJ1-2	TGTGCCACCAGCAGAGACAGAAACTATGGCTACACCTTC	CATSRDRNYGYTF
TRBD2	.	TRBV18	TRBJ2-2	TGTGCCAGCTCATCGGCGGGAGACTACACCGGGGAGCTGTTTTTT	CASSSAGDYTGELFF
.	.	TRBV7-2	TRBJ2-5	TGTGCCAGCAGCCCCTATGACAGTTTGGAGACCCAGTACTTC	CASSPYDSLETQYF
.	few	TRBV21-1	TRBJ2-1	TGTGCCAGCAGCTCCCGGGGCCTCGACAATGAGCAGTTCTTC	CASSSRGLDNEQFF
.	few	TRBV13	TRBJ2-3	TGTGCCAGCAGCTTATCCCGCGGGTATACGCAGTATTTT	CASSLSRGYTQYF
.	.	TRBV2	TRBJ2-2	TGTGCCAGCAGCGTCGGGCAGGGGTACGGGGAGCTGTTTTTT	CASSVGQGYGELFF
.	medium-sized	TRBV5-5	TRBJ1-2	TGTGCCAGCAGCTTCCAGGGATTGGTCTATGGCTACACCTTC	CASSFQGLVYGYTF
.	.	TRBV2	TRBJ2-1	TGTGCCAGCAAGGACTTGGGGGATGAGCAGTTCTTC	CASKDLGDEQFF
TRBD1	.	TRBV9	TRBJ2-7	TGTGCCAGCAGCGCTCGCCCGGGACAGATCTACGAGCAGTACTTC	CASSARPGQIYEQYF
.	.	TRBV7-2	TRBJ2-3	TGTGCCAGCAGCTTAGAATCCGGGGGCAGGACGCAGTATTTT	CASSLESGGRTQYF
TRBD2	.	TRBV6-4	TRBJ2-1	TGTGCCAGCAGTGACTCGGGTCTAGCGGGAGGTAATGAGCAGTTCTTC	CASSDSGLAGGNEQFF
.	once	TRBV11-3	TRBJ2-1	TGTACCAGCATGGGGGAAAGCTCCTACAATGAGCAGTTCTTC	CTSMGESSYNEQFF